These 21 T cell receptor beta chains were all obtained from the same sample, sequenced in a study of blood T cell repertoires in COVID-19. Some clones are missing from TCRdb's copy, which holds only in-frame ones; the method was immunoSEQ multiplex PCR. This sample has roughly 250,000 clones, with more than 75% found just once. The sample consisted of PBMCs or T cells enriched from blood (not recorded which). Receptor source: a woman aged 45-65 years who had recovered from COVID-19.

The V gene is TRBV30, the J gene TRBJ1-1, with a possible D match to TRBD1 (5 bases). Trimming left V 1 base short and J 7 bases short, with 16 bases between. This CDR3 comprises 14 residues. Germline CDR1 reads GTSNPN; CDR2 reads SVGIG (reference sequence). CDR3 sequence: CAWSGGTREVEAFF. CDR3 DNA: TGTGCCTGGAGTGGAGGAACCAGGGAGGTTGAAGCTTTCTTT.

This clone appeared a single time. The rearrangement links TRBV5-1 to TRBJ2-1, with TRBD2 identical over 8 bases. CDR3 length: 16 residues. The V and J ends lost 4 bases and 0 bases, in that order; junction bases with no gene match: 6. The germline CDR1 and CDR2 sequences are SGHRS and YFSETQ. The CDR3 here is CASSILAASSYNEQFF. CDR3 coding DNA: TGCGCCAGCAGCATACTAGCGGCCAGCTCCTACAATGAGCAGTTCTTC. Combining the CDR3 with reference TRBV5-1 and TRBJ2-1 gives the whole variable domain KAGVTQTPRYLIKTRGQQVTLSCSPISGHRSVSWYQQTPGQGLQFLFEYFSETQRNKGNFPGRFSGRQFSNSRSEMNVSTLELGDSALYLCASSILAASSYNEQFFGPGTRLTVL.

J is TRBJ2-7 and V is TRBV27, with 7 positions matching TRBD2. CDR3 length: 14 amino acids. V gave up 0 bases and J gave up 6 bases; unmatched junction bases: 5. The germline gives CDR1 MNHEY, CDR2 SMNVEV (reference sequence). CDR3 coding DNA: TGTGCCAGCAGTTTATCACTGGGACTACCCGAGCAGTACTTC. As protein: CASSLSLGLPEQYF.

The table lists this clone with a few counts. The rearrangement joins TRBV6-4 to TRBJ1-3; D might be TRBD1 (6 bases). CDR1 MRHNA and CDR2 SNTAGT come from the germline V gene. Trimming removed 6 bases from V and 1 base from J, with 22 bases in between. This CDR3 spans 18 amino acids. This CDR3 reads CASRSQGAASGSGNTIYF. CDR3 nucleotides: TGTGCCAGCAGATCACAGGGCGCGGCGTCGGGATCTGGAAACACCATATATTTT.

The chain carries TRBV5-4 and TRBJ2-2; 8 bases align to TRBD1. This CDR3 contains 14 residues. Losses at the gene ends were 8 bases for V and 7 bases for J; bases not matched to a gene: 10. Germline V CDR1 and CDR2: SGHNT, YYREEE (reference sequence). CDR3 bases: TGTGCCAGTAATGCAGGGGGCAGGGTCGGGGAGCTGTTTTTT. Amino acid sequence: CASNAGGRVGELFF.

V and J are TRBV14 and TRBJ1-3, with D unclear. Trimming took off 4 bases at V and 4 bases at J, with 11 bases between the two ends. This CDR3 comprises 14 residues. Germline V gene data show CDR1 as SGHDN and CDR2 as FVKESK. This CDR3 reads CASSLRPGGNTIYF. CDR3 DNA sequence: TGTGCCAGCAGCCTACGTCCCGGGGGAAACACCATATATTTT.

The V gene is TRBV6-2 or TRBV6-3, the J gene TRBJ1-1, with D perhaps matching TRBD1 (5 bases). Germline CDR1 MNHEY, CDR2 SVGEGT. This CDR3 comprises 15 residues. Trimming left V 6 bases short and J 0 bases short, with 14 bases between. This CDR3 reads CASSRQPWMNTEAFF. The CDR3 DNA reads TGTGCCAGCAGCCGACAGCCATGGATGAACACTGAAGCTTTCTTT.

The chain has TRBV6-2 or TRBV6-3 and TRBJ2-7; D might be TRBD1 (6 bases). The CDR3 runs 13 residues. Germline CDR1 reads MNHEY; CDR2 reads SVGEGT. V was pared by 5 bases and J by 3 bases, with 11 bases between. The CDR3 here is CASSRTGSYEQYF. As DNA, the CDR3 is TGTGCCAGCAGTAGAACAGGGAGCTACGAGCAGTACTTC.

The chain has TRBV19 and TRBJ2-7, with D perhaps TRBD1 (6 bases). In germline, CDR1 is LNHDA, CDR2 SQIVND (reference sequence). The CDR3 is 14 residues long. V was shortened by 5 bases and J by 3 bases, with 14 bases between the two germline ends. CDR3 nucleotide sequence: TGTGCCAGTAGTGCCGGGACAAGCTTCTACGAGCAGTACTTC. It specifies CASSAGTSFYEQYF.

The chain joins TRBV5-1 to TRBJ1-2, with TRBD1 matching 8 bases. This CDR3 spans 15 amino acids. V was clipped by 4 bases and J by 0 bases; unmatched bases: 5. Germline values: CDR1 SGHRS, CDR2 YFSETQ. CDR3 nucleotide sequence: TGCGCCAGCAGCCCACCGGACAGGGCTAACTATGGCTACACCTTC. This gives the protein CASSPPDRANYGYTF.

V and J are TRBV18 and TRBJ2-5; no clear D gene. In germline, CDR1 is KGHSH, CDR2 LQKENI. V was trimmed by 3 bases and J by 4 bases, leaving 9 bases between them. This CDR3 has 13 amino acids. CDR3 loop: CASSPVQRETQYF. CDR3 in DNA: TGTGCCAGCTCACCGGTTCAGCGAGAGACCCAGTACTTC. The full variable domain, in which reference TRBV18 and TRBJ2-5 provide the parts outside the CDR3, is NAGVMQNPRHLVRRRGQEARLRCSPMKGHSHVYWYRQLPEEGLKFMVYLQKENIIDESGMPKERFSAEFPKEGPSILRIQQVVRGDSAAYFCASSPVQRETQYFGPGTRLLVL.

This chain connects TRBV10-3 to TRBJ2-7, with TRBD2 matching over 11 bases. The length of the CDR3 is 16 residues. V lost 2 bases and J lost 4; bases outside the gene matches: 7. Germline V CDR1 and CDR2: ENHRY, SYGVKD. Written as DNA, the CDR3 is TGTGCCATCAGTGAGAAACTAGCGGGGGCCTCTTACGAGCAGTACTTC. It encodes CAISEKLAGASYEQYF.

This clone was seen more than once but under ten times. The rearrangement links TRBV19 to TRBJ1-5; 7 bases match TRBD1. V dropped 5 bases and J dropped 5; count of bases not matched to a gene: 6. Germline CDR1 LNHDA, CDR2 SQIVND (reference sequence). This CDR3 contains 14 residues. The CDR3 DNA reads as TGTGCCAGTAGTGGCAGGGGGTCGTATCAGCCCCAGCATTTT. The encoded protein is CASSGRGSYQPQHF.

This clone was seen more than once but under ten times. This chain connects TRBV9 to TRBJ2-1; TRBD1 matches at 7 bases. Trimming removed 4 bases from V and 6 bases from J; junction bases left unmatched: 10. This CDR3 is built from 15 residues. The germline V gene encodes CDR1 SGDLS and CDR2 YYNGEE. CDR3 sequence reads: CASSLRGGVLNEQFF. The DNA for the CDR3 is TGTGCCAGCAGCCTTCGAGGGGGCGTACTCAATGAGCAGTTCTTC.

The J gene is TRBJ2-7, the V gene TRBV19, with 10 bases fitting TRBD2. The germline V gene has CDR1 LNHDA and CDR2 SQIVND (reference sequence). J lost 3 bases, V lost 4 bases, and 9 bases had no gene match. This CDR3 is built from 16 residues. DNA of the CDR3: TGTGCCAGTAGTACCCCAAAAGCGGGAGGGTTCTACGAGCAGTACTTC. Encoded protein: CASSTPKAGGFYEQYF.

This clone was seen more than once but under ten times. This chain uses TRBV28 with TRBJ1-5, with 8 bases matching TRBD1. This CDR3 has 19 amino acids. V lost 5 bases to trimming and J lost 0 bases; unmatched junction nucleotides: 15. Looked up from germline, CDR1 is MDHEN and CDR2 is SYDVKM. CDR3 protein: CASSNHRGLGKYSNQPQHF. In nucleotides, the CDR3 is TGTGCCAGCAGTAACCACAGGGGGTTAGGGAAGTATAGCAATCAGCCCCAGCATTTT. Full variable domain (outside the CDR3, taken from reference TRBV28 and TRBJ1-5): DVKVTQSSRYLVKRTGEKVFLECVQDMDHENMFWYRQDPGLGLRLIYFSYDVKMKEKGDIPEGYSVSREKKERFSLILESASTNQTSMYLCASSNHRGLGKYSNQPQHFGDGTRLSIL.

This chain joins TRBV5-1 and TRBJ2-3; TRBD2 agrees at 7 bases. In germline, CDR1 is SGHRS, CDR2 YFSETQ. Trimming at V came to 0 bases and at J to 0 bases, leaving 4 bases not matched to a gene. The CDR3 is made up of 16 amino acids. The CDR3 nucleotides are TGCGCCAGCAGCTTGGGACTAGCAGATAGCACAGATACGCAGTATTTT. This sequence encodes CASSLGLADSTDTQYF.

V is TRBV29-1 and J is TRBJ2-3, with D possibly TRBD1 on 5 matching bases. V was pared by 5 bases and J by 1 base, with 10 bases between. Germline V gene data show CDR1 as SQVTM and CDR2 as ANQGSEA. This CDR3 has 13 residues. CDR3 sequence (DNA): TGCAGCGTTCAGACAGTAGGCACAGATACGCAGTATTTT. It is translated as CSVQTVGTDTQYF.

The V gene is TRBV10-3, the J gene TRBJ1-1, with 7 positions matching TRBD1. Looked up from germline, CDR1 is ENHRY and CDR2 is SYGVKD. This CDR3 contains 15 residues. V lost 1 base and J lost 4; bases outside the gene matches: 6. The CDR3 coding sequence is TGTGCCATCAGTGAGTTACCAGGGGGTCGCACTGAAGCTTTCTTT. It yields the protein CAISELPGGRTEAFF.

As DNA, the CDR3 is TGCAGTGCTAGTTCGGGAGAACTAGCGGGAGTCGGTAATGAGCAGTTCTTC. The encoded protein is CSASSGELAGVGNEQFF. The rearrangement uses TRBV20-1 and TRBJ2-1; 11 bases match TRBD2. Germline lookup yields CDR1 DFQATT and CDR2 SNEGSKA (reference sequence). After removal of 3 bases from V and 7 bases from J, the junction contained 14 bases not matched to a gene. The CDR3 has 17 amino acids.

The J gene is TRBJ2-5, the V gene TRBV5-4, with 8 nucleotides matching TRBD1. The CDR3 contains 15 residues. V lost 0 bases, J lost 1 base, and 2 bases stayed unmatched. Germline-derived CDR1 and CDR2 are SGHNT and YYREEE (reference sequence). CDR3 residues: CASSLGGTGQETQYF. For the CDR3, the DNA is TGTGCCAGCAGCTTGGGGGGGACAGGCCAAGAGACCCAGTACTTC.